The present T cell receptor beta chain was sequenced within a study of shared clonotypes between healthy human individuals. Study-wide points: Deeper or shallower sequencing was expected to change how clonotypes are shared among donors. The genetic and exposure-history diversity represented was limited by few donors.

The study ran the assay at deep level. The method was immunoSEQ multiplex PCR; TCRdb's version includes in-frame clones alone and lacks a portion of them. The data show roughly 510,000 clones, with 75% to 80% seen just once and approximately 12% held by the top ten. Comments on this clone: Its antigen is still unknown.

Nashville, Tennessee was home to all donors, who were Caucasian adults. Germline V gene data show CDR1 as GTSNPN and CDR2 as SVGIG (reference sequence). V was cut by 4 bases and J by 9 bases, with 13 bases left in between. The CDR3 runs 12 residues. The chain uses TRBV30 and TRBJ2-1, with D perhaps being TRBD1 or TRBD2 (5 bases each). The material sequenced was PBMCs. This receptor was obtained from a woman aged 40-49 years in good health. Some clones in this sample may be carry-over from other donors' samples. In nucleotides, the CDR3 is TGTGCCTGGACAAATGGGGCGGGTGAGCAGTTCTTC. Protein sequence: CAWTNGAGEQFF.